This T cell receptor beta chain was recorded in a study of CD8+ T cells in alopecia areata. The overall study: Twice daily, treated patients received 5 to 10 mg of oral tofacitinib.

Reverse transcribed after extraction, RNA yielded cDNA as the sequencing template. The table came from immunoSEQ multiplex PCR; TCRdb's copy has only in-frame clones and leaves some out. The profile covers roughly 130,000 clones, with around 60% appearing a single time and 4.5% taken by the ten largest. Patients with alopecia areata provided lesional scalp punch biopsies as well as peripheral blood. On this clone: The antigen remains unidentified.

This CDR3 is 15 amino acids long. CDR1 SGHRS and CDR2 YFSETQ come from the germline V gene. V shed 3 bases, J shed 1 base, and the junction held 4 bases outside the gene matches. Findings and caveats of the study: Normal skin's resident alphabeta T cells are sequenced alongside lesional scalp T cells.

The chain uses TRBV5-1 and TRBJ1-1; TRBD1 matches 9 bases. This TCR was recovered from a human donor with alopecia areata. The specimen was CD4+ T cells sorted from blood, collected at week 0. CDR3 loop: CASSSGQGGNTEAFF. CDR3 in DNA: TGCGCCAGCAGCTCGGGACAGGGCGGGAACACTGAAGCTTTCTTT.